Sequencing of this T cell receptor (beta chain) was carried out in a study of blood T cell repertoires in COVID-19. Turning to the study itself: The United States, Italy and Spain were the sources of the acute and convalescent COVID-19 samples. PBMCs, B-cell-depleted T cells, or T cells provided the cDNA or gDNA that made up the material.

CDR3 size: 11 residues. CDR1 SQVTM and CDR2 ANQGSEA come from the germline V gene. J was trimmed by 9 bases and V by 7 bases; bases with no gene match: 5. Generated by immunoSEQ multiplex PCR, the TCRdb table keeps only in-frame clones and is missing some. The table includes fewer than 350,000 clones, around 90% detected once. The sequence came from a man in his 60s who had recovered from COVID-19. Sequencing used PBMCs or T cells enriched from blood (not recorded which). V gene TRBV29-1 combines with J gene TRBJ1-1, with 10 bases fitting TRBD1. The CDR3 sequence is CSAADRGQAFF. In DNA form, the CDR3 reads TGCAGCGCAGCCGACAGGGGGCAAGCTTTCTTT. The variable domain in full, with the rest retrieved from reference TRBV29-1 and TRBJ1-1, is SAVISQKPSRDICQRGTSLTIQCQVDSQVTMMFWYRQQPGQSLTLIATANQGSEATYESGFVIDKFPISRPNLTFSTLTVSNMSPEDSSIYLCSAADRGQAFFGQGTRLTVV.